This entry is about one TCR beta chain. Source study methods: Estimated nucleated cell counts came from reference gene primer amplification. Here immunoSEQ multiplex PCR was the method, and the copy in TCRdb shows in-frame clones only, minus some. The DNA was the basis for D and trimming; V, J and clone size are from that table. This sample carries 490,000 or so clones, 70% to 90% of them seen once, and the ten largest clones take 1.5% to 2%. The data belong to a study of blood T cell repertoires in COVID-19. Across the study: Donors in the United States, Italy and Spain gave samples during acute or convalescent COVID-19.

The CDR3 has 13 amino acids. Germline V lookup: CDR1 SGHAT, CDR2 FQNNGV. The ends lost 5 bases at V and 3 bases at J; junction bases unmatched: 4. Allocation to cohorts depended on clinical history reported by the participants. The genes are TRBV11-2 and TRBJ2-7, with 7 bases lining up with TRBD1. Sequencing input: PBMCs or T cells enriched from blood (not recorded which). This clonotype originated in a woman aged 35 to 49 who had recovered from COVID-19. CDR3 in amino acids: CASSNYRGYEQYF. CDR3 in DNA: TGTGCCAGCAGCAACTACAGGGGCTACGAGCAGTACTTC.